This is a list of T cell receptor beta chains from one sample in a study of cytomegalovirus exposure and HLA in healthy donors. The method was immunoSEQ multiplex PCR; TCRdb's version includes in-frame clones alone and lacks a portion of them. The sample records about 84,000 clones, 70% to 90% being singletons. Sample: PBMCs. The receptors derive from a young man in good health and CMV-seronegative. The CDR3 runs from the conserved cysteine through the conserved F or W. The order of the fields is CDR3 DNA, CDR3 protein, V gene, clone size, D gene, J gene. D genes are given only for firm matches. Expanded clones get a size class; other rows say once, few or many, or leave the size out.

TGTGCCAGCAGTTTATCTTCGGTGAGTGAGCAGTTCTTC	CASSLSSVSEQFF	TRBV27	once	NA	TRBJ2-1
TGTGCCAGCAGCCCAAGCAGGACTAGAGATTACAATGAGCAGTTCTTC	CASSPSRTRDYNEQFF	TRBV11-3	NA	TRBD2	TRBJ2-1
TGTGCCATCGGGGAACCTATCTCTGGGGCCAACGTCCTGACTTTC	CAIGEPISGANVLTF	TRBV14	NA	NA	TRBJ2-6
TGCGCCAGCAGCCATCATACCGGGACAGGGGGCAATGAGCAGTTCTTC	CASSHHTGTGGNEQFF	TRBV4-3	NA	TRBD1	TRBJ2-1
TGTGCCAGCAGCTTGGCAGGGGGGTTGGAGACCCAGTACTTC	CASSLAGGLETQYF	TRBV5-4	NA	NA	TRBJ2-5
TGTGCCAGCAGCCAAGCCAGTCCCAGCTACGAGCAGTACTTC	CASSQASPSYEQYF	TRBV4-2	few	NA	TRBJ2-7
TGTGCCAGCAGTTCAGGTCTCTCAAGGGAGCAGTACTTC	CASSSGLSREQYF	TRBV6-5	NA	NA	TRBJ2-7
TGTGCCAGCAGTTTAGGGGGCCTAGCGGGATACAATGAGCAGTTCTTC	CASSLGGLAGYNEQFF	TRBV28	once	TRBD2	TRBJ2-1
TGTGCCAGCAGCTTACGGCGGACTAGCGGGAGCTCCTACAATGAGCAGTTCTTC	CASSLRRTSGSSYNEQFF	TRBV7-2	NA	TRBD2	TRBJ2-1
TGTGCCAGAAGCTTCGGGAATGAGCAGTTCTTC	CARSFGNEQFF	TRBV5-3	NA	NA	TRBJ2-1
TGTGCCAGCAGTCTTAGCCTACAACAGGGGGGATCACCCCTCCACTTT	CASSLSLQQGGSPLHF	TRBV27	NA	TRBD1	TRBJ1-6
TGTGCCAGCAGGGGGGACAGGGGGAGGTATACTGAAGCTTTCTTT	CASRGDRGRYTEAFF	TRBV6-1	NA	TRBD1	TRBJ1-1
TGTGCCTCGTTCGGGGGAACGGCTTTCAATGAGCAGTTCTTC	CASFGGTAFNEQFF	TRBV28	once	NA	TRBJ2-1
TGTGCCAGCAGTTTTCTGGGCGTTATTCAGGGTAATGAAAAACTGTTTTTT	CASSFLGVIQGNEKLFF	TRBV28	NA	NA	TRBJ1-4
TGTGCCAGCAGTTCCAGGGTGGGGACTAATGAAAAACTGTTTTTT	CASSSRVGTNEKLFF	TRBV27	NA	NA	TRBJ1-4
TGTGCCAGCAGTCCCCACGGGACAGCTAACTATGGCTACACCTTC	CASSPHGTANYGYTF	TRBV28	few	TRBD1	TRBJ1-2
TGTGCCAGCAATTTTCCCGGGACTAAGTTATACAATGAGCAGTTCTTC	CASNFPGTKLYNEQFF	TRBV7-8	NA	TRBD2	TRBJ2-1
TGTGCCAGCAGCTTGAGACAGACGACCTACGAGCAGTACTTC	CASSLRQTTYEQYF	TRBV5-5	NA	NA	TRBJ2-7
TGTGCCAGTAGTAACGAGGGCCGTCAGCCCCAGCATTTT	CASSNEGRQPQHF	TRBV19	NA	NA	TRBJ1-5
TGTGCCAGCAGGCTCTTGGACAGGGCTGAAGCTTTCTTT	CASRLLDRAEAFF	TRBV6-6	NA	TRBD1	TRBJ1-1
TGTGCCAGCAGCTCCGACAGGGTGAAGTTCTTC	CASSSDRVKFF	TRBV9	NA	TRBD1	TRBJ2-1
TGTGCCAGCAGCACCACAGGGGGGGGAGTCAGGGAGACCCAGTACTTC	CASSTTGGGVRETQYF	TRBV9	NA	NA	TRBJ2-5
TGTGCCAGCAGCTTATCCGCGGGACGTCTACAAGAGACCCAGTACTTC	CASSLSAGRLQETQYF	TRBV7-9	NA	NA	TRBJ2-5
TGCAGCGTTGTCCCTCCGATTTCCTTACTAGCGGGTAGATCCTACGAGCAGTACTTC	CSVVPPISLLAGRSYEQYF	TRBV29-1	NA	TRBD2	TRBJ2-7
TGTGCCAGCAGTTACAGGCGACAGCCCAACTACGAGCAGTACTTC	CASSYRRQPNYEQYF	TRBV6-5	NA	NA	TRBJ2-7
TGCAGCGTAATGACTAGCGGGAGGTTGGCAGATACGCAGTATTTT	CSVMTSGRLADTQYF	TRBV29-1	NA	TRBD2	TRBJ2-3
TGTGCCAGCAGTTTATACCCTCCGGGATCCCACTTC	CASSLYPPGSHF	TRBV28	NA	NA	TRBJ2-7
TGTGCCAGCAGCACCCCGGGGGGGGGTTATAGCACCGGGGAGCTGTTTTTT	CASSTPGGGYSTGELFF	TRBV21-1	NA	NA	TRBJ2-2
TGTGCCAGTAGACGGACTAGCGCACAAGAGACCCAGTACTTC	CASRRTSAQETQYF	TRBV19	NA	TRBD2	TRBJ2-5
TGTGCCAGACCGAGGAGGGAGGCCCTCTTATCTAACTATGGCTACACCTTC	CARPRREALLSNYGYTF	TRBV19	once	NA	TRBJ1-2
TGCAGTGCTAGAGCCGGGACTAGCGGAAACTTC	CSARAGTSGNF	TRBV20-1	NA	TRBD2	TRBJ2-5
TGTGCCAGCAGGAGACAGAGCTTGAACACTGAAGCTTTCTTT	CASRRQSLNTEAFF	TRBV6-5	few	NA	TRBJ1-1
TGTGCCAGCAGCGTCCAGACTTTATACGGGGAGCTGTTTTTT	CASSVQTLYGELFF	TRBV9	NA	NA	TRBJ2-2
TGTGCCAGCTCACCTCAAGCGGGGTTCTCCTACGAGCAGTACTTC	CASSPQAGFSYEQYF	TRBV18	NA	TRBD2	TRBJ2-7
TGTGCCAGCAGTGAATGGGGGGGGTCCTACTACGAGCAGTACTTC	CASSEWGGSYYEQYF	TRBV6-1	once	TRBD2	TRBJ2-7
TGTGCCAGCTCACCACCCAGGACAGTTCCCGGGGAGCTGTTTTTT	CASSPPRTVPGELFF	TRBV18	NA	NA	TRBJ2-2
TGCGCCAGCAGCTTGTCTGGGACAGGATGTGAAGCTTTCTTT	CASSLSGTGCEAFF	TRBV5-1	NA	TRBD1	TRBJ1-1
TGTGCCAGTAGTAATCCCCGGTCATTCGCTAGCACAGATACGCAGTATTTT	CASSNPRSFASTDTQYF	TRBV19	NA	NA	TRBJ2-3
TGTGCCAGCAGCCTTGTCGCGGAGAGATACAATGAGCAGTTCTTC	CASSLVAERYNEQFF	TRBV7-3	NA	NA	TRBJ2-1
TGTGCCAGCAGCTTGACTAGCGGGGTCCACGAGCAGTACTTC	CASSLTSGVHEQYF	TRBV5-4	NA	TRBD2	TRBJ2-7
TGCAGCGTTAGTAAGGGACTAGCAGGCGAGACCCAGTACTTC	CSVSKGLAGETQYF	TRBV29-1	NA	TRBD2	TRBJ2-5